These T cell receptor beta chains were read from a single sample in a study of blood T cell repertoires in COVID-19. The table came from immunoSEQ multiplex PCR; TCRdb's copy has only in-frame clones and leaves some out. The repertoire holds tens of thousands of clones, with 82% as singletons. Input material: peripheral blood. These receptors were collected from a human donor in a cohort sampled during active COVID-19. Each CDR3 is given with its conserved first and last residue. A D gene is named only where the DNA matches it firmly. Size values are once, few and many counts, or a class for expanded clones, and some rows have none.

clone size	D gene	V gene	J gene	CDR3 DNA	CDR3 protein
.	.	TRBV21-1	TRBJ1-1	TGTGCCAGCAGCAAAGCGCTTTGGCCCTTGCAGATAATGAACACTGAAGCTTTCTTT	CASSKALWPLQIMNTEAFF
.	TRBD1	TRBV6-5	TRBJ2-1	TGTGCCAGCAGTTACTCGAGAGGGGGCGGTGAGCAGTTCTTC	CASSYSRGGGEQFF
few	.	TRBV2	TRBJ1-5	TGTGCCAGTGGCGTGGGCCTTAATCAGCCCCAGCATTTT	CASGVGLNQPQHF
.	TRBD1	TRBV7-9	TRBJ2-1	TGTGCCAGCAGTTTAACCGGGACAGGTTTCTATGAGCAGTTCTTC	CASSLTGTGFYEQFF
.	.	TRBV18	TRBJ1-5	TGTGCCAGCTCACCCCTGAGCGGGGGCCGATCTACCCAGCATTTT	CASSPLSGGRSTQHF
.	.	TRBV18	TRBJ2-5	TGTGCCAGCTCACCACCGTCTAGCTTACAGACCCAGTACTTC	CASSPPSSLQTQYF
.	TRBD1	TRBV5-1	TRBJ2-2	TGCGCCAGCAGCCCGACAGGGTCCGGGGAGCTGTTTTTT	CASSPTGSGELFF
few	.	TRBV3-1/TRBV3-2	TRBJ2-1	TGTGCCAGCAGCGCTCGGAATGAGCAGTTCTTC	CASSARNEQFF
.	.	TRBV18	TRBJ1-3	TGTGCCAGCTCACCGCGCGTTGGGGGCGAAGGAAACACCATATATTTT	CASSPRVGGEGNTIYF
.	.	TRBV7-2	TRBJ2-2	TGTGCCAGCAACCCTCGGGGAAACACCGGGGAGCTGTTTTTT	CASNPRGNTGELFF
once	.	TRBV28	TRBJ1-2	TGTGCCAGCAGTCCTCTGGGAGAGAACTATGGCTACACCTTC	CASSPLGENYGYTF
.	TRBD1	TRBV5-4	TRBJ2-7	TGTGCCAGCAGCTCGGTGACAGGGGGCGCCTACGAGCAGTACTTC	CASSSVTGGAYEQYF
.	TRBD1	TRBV19	TRBJ1-6	TGTGCCAGTAGTGCGTCGACAGGGGGCGTTTCACCCCTCCACTTT	CASSASTGGVSPLHF
once	.	TRBV5-1	TRBJ1-4	TGCGCCAGCAGCTGGTTACAGGGACCTAATGAAAAACTGTTTTTT	CASSWLQGPNEKLFF
.	.	TRBV12-5	TRBJ2-3	TGTGCTAGTGATGGCAGGATCACAGATACGCAGTATTTT	CASDGRITDTQYF
.	.	TRBV6-5	TRBJ1-4	TGTGCCAGCAGACGGACAGTTTCTAATGAAAAACTGTTTTTT	CASRRTVSNEKLFF
.	TRBD1	TRBV2	TRBJ1-2	TGTGCCAGCAGAAGCGGGACAGGGAATGGCTACACCTTC	CASRSGTGNGYTF
.	.	TRBV21-1	TRBJ2-7	TGTGCCAGCAGCAAAGAGGGGGACAGGCTATCCTACGAGCAGTACTTC	CASSKEGDRLSYEQYF
many	TRBD1	TRBV7-8	TRBJ1-1	TGTGCCAGCAGCCTAACAGGGGGCACTGAAGCTTTCTTT	CASSLTGGTEAFF
.	.	TRBV7-7	TRBJ2-1	TGTGCTAGCTCCAGGGCCCTCTACAATGAGCAGTTCTTC	CASSRALYNEQFF
.	TRBD2	TRBV3-1/TRBV3-2	TRBJ2-5	TGTGCCAGCAGCCACCGGACTAGCGGGGGCCGAGAGACCCAGTACTTC	CASSHRTSGGRETQYF
.	.	TRBV29-1	TRBJ1-2	TGCAGCGTTGCGATAGAGGCCTATGGCTACACCTTC	CSVAIEAYGYTF
.	.	TRBV9	TRBJ1-4	TGTGCCAGCAGCGAGACAGCCTATAATGAAAAACTGTTTTTT	CASSETAYNEKLFF
.	TRBD1	TRBV5-4	TRBJ1-1	TGTGCCAGCAGCTTGGTCTTGGGACAGGCGGTTATGGACACTGAAGCTTTCTTT	CASSLVLGQAVMDTEAFF
.	.	TRBV6-5	TRBJ2-3	TGTGCCAGCACCCTACGGCGGGGAACAGATACGCAGTATTTT	CASTLRRGTDTQYF
.	TRBD2	TRBV18	TRBJ2-5	TGTGCCAGCTCACCAGCGCCCGGGGGGTACCAAGAGACCCAGTACTTC	CASSPAPGGYQETQYF
.	TRBD1	TRBV10-3	TRBJ2-7	TGTGCCATCAGTCCAACAGGGGACGAGCAGTACTTC	CAISPTGDEQYF
.	.	TRBV11-2	TRBJ2-1	TGTGCCAGCAGCCCCCAAGGCCCGGGGGAGCAGTTCTTC	CASSPQGPGEQFF
.	TRBD2	TRBV11-3	TRBJ2-1	TGTGCCAGCAGCCCTAGTGGGCGGGGGGCCCATAATGAGCAGTTCTTC	CASSPSGRGAHNEQFF
.	.	TRBV7-9	TRBJ1-2	TGTGCCAGCAGCTTACAGGGCGGGGACGGCTACACCTTC	CASSLQGGDGYTF
.	TRBD1	TRBV9	TRBJ2-7	TGTGCCAGCAGCGTAGGCGGACAGGGCGGTTACGAGCAGTACTTC	CASSVGGQGGYEQYF
.	.	TRBV23-1	TRBJ2-7	TGCGCCAGCAGTCAATGGCAGGGGCTACGCGAGCAGTACTTC	CASSQWQGLREQYF
.	TRBD1	TRBV24-1	TRBJ1-1	TGTGCCACCAGTGCGGGACAGGGGCTCCGCACTGAAGCTTTCTTT	CATSAGQGLRTEAFF
.	TRBD1	TRBV27	TRBJ1-4	TGTGCCAGCAGGATACAGGGGACTGAAAAACTGTTTTTT	CASRIQGTEKLFF
.	.	TRBV3-1/TRBV3-2	TRBJ1-3	TGTGCCAGCAGGAACAGGGCACGCTCTGGAAACACCATATATTTT	CASRNRARSGNTIYF
once	TRBD2	TRBV7-3	TRBJ2-3	TGTGCCAGCAGCTTAGTCGCGGGGGTGTCGGCAGATACGCAGTATTTT	CASSLVAGVSADTQYF
.	TRBD2	TRBV18	TRBJ2-1	TGTGCCAGCTCCCCCCCGGGACTAGCGGGAAAGAGCTCCTACAATGAGCAGTTCTTC	CASSPPGLAGKSSYNEQFF
.	TRBD1	TRBV7-9	TRBJ1-3	TGTGCCAGCAGCTGGGGGACAGGGGATCGAAACACCATATATTTT	CASSWGTGDRNTIYF
.	TRBD1	TRBV29-1	TRBJ1-2	TGCAGCGTTGATGCCGGGACAGGGGGCGAATATGGCTACACCTTC	CSVDAGTGGEYGYTF
.	TRBD2	TRBV2	TRBJ2-1	TGTGCCAGCACTACAAGACTAGCGGGGGGTGGTGAGCAGTTCTTC	CASTTRLAGGGEQFF
.	.	TRBV6-5	TRBJ1-3	TGTGCCAGCAGTTACGGGACTACCTGGGGAAACACCATATATTTT	CASSYGTTWGNTIYF
many	.	TRBV7-2	TRBJ1-5	TGTGCCTCTTCGGGCTGGGAGAGCCAGCCCCAGCATTTT	CASSGWESQPQHF
few	.	TRBV4-1	TRBJ1-6	TGCGCCAGCAGCCCGCACTTTGGGGAGGGAAATAATTCACCCCTCCACTTT	CASSPHFGEGNNSPLHF
.	TRBD1	TRBV19	TRBJ1-1	TGTGCCAGTACCATCCCAGGGGGCGGCTTTTTTACTGAAGCTTTCTTT	CASTIPGGGFFTEAFF
once	.	TRBV11-2	TRBJ2-7	TGTGCCAGCAGAGACTTGGCCGAGCAGTACTTC	CASRDLAEQYF
.	.	TRBV10-3	TRBJ2-2	TGTGCCATCAGCGCACATACCGGGGAGCTGTTTTTT	CAISAHTGELFF
.	.	TRBV10-2	TRBJ2-7	TGCGCCAGCAGTGAGGAAGGGGACGAGCAGTACTTC	CASSEEGDEQYF
.	.	TRBV5-4	TRBJ1-2	TGTGCCAGCACCGGGACAAGTAGCTATGGCTACACCTTC	CASTGTSSYGYTF
.	TRBD1	TRBV24-1	TRBJ1-5	TGTGCCACCAGTCCCGACAGGGTGGATCAGCCCCAGCATTTT	CATSPDRVDQPQHF